This record looks at one TCR beta chain sequence and its context. As yet, its antigen is unknown. Clones were sequenced by immunoSEQ multiplex PCR, and TCRdb holds only the in-frame ones, with some missing. The table records 30,000 or so clones, about two thirds of them present only once. The sample originates from a study of vaccination effects on CD4 cells after COVID-19. Upon completion of 10 days in culture, CD4+ T cells were isolated. All vaccine recipients tested negative for nucleocapsid antibodies and had never contracted SARS-CoV-2 infection. IL-2 medium took the place of half the medium on both days 3 and 7. Whole-study findings and limits: Clonal contraction was marked in infection- and vaccine-induced clones late after vaccination. Within healthy vaccinees, only 1 of 255 vaccine-induced clones displayed cross-reactivity with common cold coronaviruses.

This CDR3 is built from 15 residues. The germline V and J ends were trimmed by 3 bases and 5 bases, with 14 bases remaining between them. Germline V gene lookup returns CDR1 KGHSH and CDR2 LQKENI. This rearrangement joins TRBV18 to TRBJ1-5, with D perhaps matching TRBD1 (5 bases). The specimen was CD4+ T cells from PBMCs cultured without peptide, collected before COVID-19 vaccination. The TCR originated in a human donor who received a COVID-19 vaccine. In DNA, the CDR3 is TGTGCCAGCTCACCTGGCCAGGGTATTCATCAGCCCCAGCATTTT. Amino acid sequence: CASSPGQGIHQPQHF.